This TCR beta chain was documented in a study of post-analysis software for immune sequencing data. Findings and caveats of the study: Same-batch preparations were strongly co-clustered by F measure. Four or five TRBV segments, TRBV5-6, TRBV5-1 and TRBV20-1 among them, were found more frequent in patients than controls.

This CDR3 has 13 amino acids. Trimming left V 4 bases short and J 6 bases short, with 16 bases between. CDR1 is SQVTM and CDR2 is ANQGSEA in the germline V gene. This clonotype occurred many times. As yet, its antigen is unknown. The authors incorporated unique molecular identifiers into the TCR beta cDNA libraries. TCRdb re-called the PCR reads through MiXCR, storing one row per CDR3 protein. The table shows about 810,000 distinct CDR3 sequences, with approximately 53% occurring only once. Material: blood. The TCR was taken from a girl between 10 and 17 years old with multiple sclerosis. The J gene is TRBJ2-7, the V gene TRBV29-1, with D perhaps matching TRBD1 or TRBD2 (6 bases each). The CDR3: CSVAREGGLEQYF. CDR3 coding DNA: TGCAGCGTTGCGAGGGAAGGGGGACTCGAGCAGTACTTC.